This T cell receptor (beta chain) was recovered during a study of blood T cell repertoires in COVID-19. About the research overall: T cells, B-cell-depleted T cells, or PBMCs supplied cDNA or gDNA.

Patients in Seattle were enrolled during active infection, then followed longitudinally. The CDR3 length is 12 residues. Profiled with immunoSEQ multiplex PCR; TCRdb holds only in-frame clones, not every one. The sample contains about 170,000 clones, about 85% of which appear only once. The receptor's source is an elderly man with COVID-19, enrolled during active disease. The chain links TRBV21-1 to TRBJ1-2; the DNA was not compared with TRBD1, the D call given in the table. TRBV21-1 is designated a pseudogene. The sequenced sample was peripheral blood. CDR3 nucleotide sequence: TGTGCCAGCTTGGGACAGGGGAATGGCTACACCTTC. Protein product: CASLGQGNGYTF.